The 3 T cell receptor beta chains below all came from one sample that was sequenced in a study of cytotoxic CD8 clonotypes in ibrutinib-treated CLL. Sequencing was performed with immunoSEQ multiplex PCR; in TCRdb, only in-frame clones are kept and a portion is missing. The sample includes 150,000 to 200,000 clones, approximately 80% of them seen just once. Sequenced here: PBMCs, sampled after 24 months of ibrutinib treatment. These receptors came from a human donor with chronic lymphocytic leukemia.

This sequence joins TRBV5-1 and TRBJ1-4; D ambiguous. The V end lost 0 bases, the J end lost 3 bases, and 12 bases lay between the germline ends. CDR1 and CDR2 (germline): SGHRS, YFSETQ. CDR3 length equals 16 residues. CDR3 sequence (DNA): TGCGCCAGCAGCTTGGAAGGCGGCACTTCTAATGAAAAACTGTTTTTT. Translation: CASSLEGGTSNEKLFF.

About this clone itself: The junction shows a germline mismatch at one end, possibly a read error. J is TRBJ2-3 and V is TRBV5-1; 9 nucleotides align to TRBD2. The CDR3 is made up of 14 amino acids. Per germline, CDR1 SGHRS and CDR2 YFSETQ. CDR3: CASRAGTSKDTQYF. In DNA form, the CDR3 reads TGCGCCAGCAGGGCCGGGACTAGCAAAGATACGCAGTATTTT.

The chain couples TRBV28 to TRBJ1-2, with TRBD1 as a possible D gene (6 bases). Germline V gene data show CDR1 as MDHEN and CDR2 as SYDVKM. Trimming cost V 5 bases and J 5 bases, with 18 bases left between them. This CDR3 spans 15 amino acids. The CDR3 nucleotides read TGTGCCAGCAGTCCCAGGGGTCCGAGTGGGTATGGCTACACCTTC. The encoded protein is CASSPRGPSGYGYTF.